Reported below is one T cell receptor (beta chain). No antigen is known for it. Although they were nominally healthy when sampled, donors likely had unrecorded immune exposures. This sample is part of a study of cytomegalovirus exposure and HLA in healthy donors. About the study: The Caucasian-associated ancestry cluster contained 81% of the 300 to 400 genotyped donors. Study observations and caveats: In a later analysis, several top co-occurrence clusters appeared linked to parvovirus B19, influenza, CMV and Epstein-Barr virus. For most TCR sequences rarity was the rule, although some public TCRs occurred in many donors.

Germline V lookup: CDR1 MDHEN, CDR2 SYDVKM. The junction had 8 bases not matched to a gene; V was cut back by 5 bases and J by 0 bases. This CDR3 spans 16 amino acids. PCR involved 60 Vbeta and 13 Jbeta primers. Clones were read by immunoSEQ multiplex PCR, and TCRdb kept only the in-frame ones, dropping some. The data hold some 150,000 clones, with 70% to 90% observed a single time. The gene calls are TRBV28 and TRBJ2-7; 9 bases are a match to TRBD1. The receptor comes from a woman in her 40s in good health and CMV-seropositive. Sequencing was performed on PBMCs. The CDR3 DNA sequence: TGTGCCAGCAGTCCCAGCCCGGGACAGGGCTCCTACGAGCAGTACTTC. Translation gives CASSPSPGQGSYEQYF.